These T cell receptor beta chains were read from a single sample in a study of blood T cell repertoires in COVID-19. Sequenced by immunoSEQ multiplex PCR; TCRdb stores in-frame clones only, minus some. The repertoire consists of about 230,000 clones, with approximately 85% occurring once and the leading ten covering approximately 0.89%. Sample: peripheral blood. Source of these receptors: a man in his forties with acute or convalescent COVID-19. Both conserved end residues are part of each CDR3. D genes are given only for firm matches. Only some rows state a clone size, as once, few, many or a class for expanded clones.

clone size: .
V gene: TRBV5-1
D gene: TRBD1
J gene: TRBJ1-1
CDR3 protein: CASSSQGERAEAFF
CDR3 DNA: TGCGCCAGCAGCTCACAGGGGGAGCGAGCTGAAGCTTTCTTT

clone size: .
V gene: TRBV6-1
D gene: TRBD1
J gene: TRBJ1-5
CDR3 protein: CASSELRDRGNQPQHF
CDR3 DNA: TGTGCCAGCAGTGAACTGCGGGACAGGGGGAATCAGCCCCAGCATTTT

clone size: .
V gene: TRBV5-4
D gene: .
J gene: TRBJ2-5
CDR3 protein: CAVNRQKQETQYF
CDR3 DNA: TGTGCCGTTAATCGACAGAAACAAGAGACCCAGTACTTC

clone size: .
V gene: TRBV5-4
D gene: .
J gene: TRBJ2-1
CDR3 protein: CASSLGVGGSNEQFF
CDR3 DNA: TGTGCCAGCAGCTTGGGTGTAGGCGGGTCCAATGAGCAGTTCTTC

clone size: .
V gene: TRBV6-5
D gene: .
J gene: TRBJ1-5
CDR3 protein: CASSYSEGNQPQHF
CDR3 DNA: TGTGCCAGCAGTTACTCAGAGGGAAATCAGCCCCAGCATTTT

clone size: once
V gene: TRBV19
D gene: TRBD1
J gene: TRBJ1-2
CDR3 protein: CASSITGQGASGGYTF
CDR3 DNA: TGTGCCAGTAGTATTACAGGACAGGGGGCTTCCGGTGGCTACACCTTC

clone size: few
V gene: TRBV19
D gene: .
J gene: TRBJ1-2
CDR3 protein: CASSRGQFPRYTF
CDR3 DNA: TGTGCCAGTAGTAGAGGACAGTTTCCCCGCTACACCTTC

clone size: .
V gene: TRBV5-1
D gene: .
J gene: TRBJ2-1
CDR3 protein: CASSSNTAGNEQFF
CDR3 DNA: TGCGCCAGCAGCTCGAATACAGCAGGAAATGAGCAGTTCTTC

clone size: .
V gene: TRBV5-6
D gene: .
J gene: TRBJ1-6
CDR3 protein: CASSRVDRLYNSPLHF
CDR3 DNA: TGTGCCAGCAGCCGAGTCGACAGGCTTTACAATTCACCCCTCCACTTT

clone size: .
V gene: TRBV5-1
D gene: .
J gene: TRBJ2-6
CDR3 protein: CASSLDGVAGANVLTF
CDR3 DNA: TGCGCCAGCAGCTTGGACGGTGTCGCTGGGGCCAACGTCCTGACTTTC

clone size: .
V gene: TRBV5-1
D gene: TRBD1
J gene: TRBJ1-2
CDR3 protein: CASSFDRGSGGYTF
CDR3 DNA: TGCGCCAGCAGCTTCGACAGGGGATCGGGTGGCTACACCTTC

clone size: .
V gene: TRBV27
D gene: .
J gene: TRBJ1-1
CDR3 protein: CASRGLRDTEAFF
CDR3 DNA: TGTGCCAGCCGCGGGCTGAGGGACACTGAAGCTTTCTTT

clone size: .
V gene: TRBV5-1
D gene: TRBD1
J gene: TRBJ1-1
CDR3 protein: CASSSVNRGDTEAFF
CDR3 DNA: TGCGCCAGCAGCTCTGTAAACAGGGGCGACACTGAAGCTTTCTTT

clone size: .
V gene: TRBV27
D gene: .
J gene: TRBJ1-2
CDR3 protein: CASSPTGDGGDYGYTF
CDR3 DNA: TGTGCCAGCAGCCCTACCGGGGACGGGGGTGACTATGGCTACACCTTC

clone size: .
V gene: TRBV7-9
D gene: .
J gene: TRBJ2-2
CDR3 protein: CASSFSRGAGELFF
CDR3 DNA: TGTGCCAGCAGCTTTTCCAGGGGAGCCGGGGAGCTGTTTTTT

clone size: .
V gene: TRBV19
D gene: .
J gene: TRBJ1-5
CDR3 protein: CASSIGSQPQHF
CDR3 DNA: TGTGCCAGTAGTATAGGTAGTCAGCCCCAGCATTTT

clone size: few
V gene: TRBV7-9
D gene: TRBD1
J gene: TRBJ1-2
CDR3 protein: CASSSGWTGAGYTF
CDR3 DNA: TGTGCCAGCAGCTCCGGCTGGACAGGGGCCGGCTACACCTTC

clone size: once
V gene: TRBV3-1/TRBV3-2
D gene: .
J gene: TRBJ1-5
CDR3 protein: CASSSYGGQPQHF
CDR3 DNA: TGTGCCAGCAGCTCCTACGGGGGTCAGCCCCAGCATTTT

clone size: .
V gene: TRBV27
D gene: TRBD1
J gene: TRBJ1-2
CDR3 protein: CASKRGGGVNYGYTF
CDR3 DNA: TGTGCCAGCAAGCGAGGGGGCGGCGTCAACTATGGCTACACCTTC

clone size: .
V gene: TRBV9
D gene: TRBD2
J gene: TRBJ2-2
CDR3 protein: CASSPQGRGTGELFF
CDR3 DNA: TGTGCCAGCAGCCCCCAAGGGCGGGGGACCGGGGAGCTGTTTTTT

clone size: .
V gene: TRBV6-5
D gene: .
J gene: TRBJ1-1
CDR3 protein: CASSRSRRTEAFF
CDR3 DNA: TGTGCCAGCAGTCGGAGCCGGAGGACTGAAGCTTTCTTT

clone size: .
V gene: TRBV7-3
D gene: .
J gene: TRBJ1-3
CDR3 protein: CASILYHKGSGNTIYF
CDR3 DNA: TGTGCCAGCATTCTATATCACAAGGGGTCTGGAAACACCATATATTTT

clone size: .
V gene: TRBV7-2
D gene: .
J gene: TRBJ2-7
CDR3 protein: CASSLVGASYEQYF
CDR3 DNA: TGTGCCAGCAGCTTAGTTGGGGCCTCCTACGAGCAGTACTTC

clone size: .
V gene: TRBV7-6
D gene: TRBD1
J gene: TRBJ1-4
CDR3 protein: CASSRDRGYEKLFF
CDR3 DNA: TGTGCCAGCAGCCGCGACAGGGGGTATGAAAAACTGTTTTTT

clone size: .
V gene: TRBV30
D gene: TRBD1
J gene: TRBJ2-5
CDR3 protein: CAWSTGGKETQYF
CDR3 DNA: TGTGCCTGGAGTACAGGGGGAAAAGAGACCCAGTACTTC

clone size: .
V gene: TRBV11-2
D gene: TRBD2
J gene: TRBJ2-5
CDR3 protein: CASTASGGLVETQYF
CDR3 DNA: TGTGCCAGCACAGCTAGCGGGGGGTTAGTGGAGACCCAGTACTTC

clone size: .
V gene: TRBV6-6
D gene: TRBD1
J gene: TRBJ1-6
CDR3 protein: CASTTGRGNSPLHF
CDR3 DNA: TGTGCCAGCACGACAGGGCGAGGTAATTCACCCCTCCACTTT

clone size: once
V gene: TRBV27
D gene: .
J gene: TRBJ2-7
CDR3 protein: CASSLSGTPIYEQYF
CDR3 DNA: TGTGCCAGCAGTTTATCCGGGACACCTATTTACGAGCAGTACTTC

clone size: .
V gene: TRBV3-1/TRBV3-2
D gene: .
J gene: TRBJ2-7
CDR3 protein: CASSPGVAGEDEQYF
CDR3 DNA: TGTGCCAGCAGCCCTGGGGTGGCAGGGGAAGACGAGCAGTACTTC

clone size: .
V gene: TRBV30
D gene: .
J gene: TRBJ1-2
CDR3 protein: CASTDRLGYGYTF
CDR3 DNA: TGTGCCTCTACCGACAGGCTGGGCTATGGCTACACCTTC

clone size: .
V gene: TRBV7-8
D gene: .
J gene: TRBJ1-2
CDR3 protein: CASSLAGAGGYTF
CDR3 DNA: TGTGCCAGCAGCTTAGCAGGGGCAGGAGGCTACACCTTC

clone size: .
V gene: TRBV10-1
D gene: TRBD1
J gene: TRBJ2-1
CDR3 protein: CASSEARQGALNEQFF
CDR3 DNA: TGCGCCAGCAGTGAGGCCCGACAGGGGGCTTTGAATGAGCAGTTCTTC

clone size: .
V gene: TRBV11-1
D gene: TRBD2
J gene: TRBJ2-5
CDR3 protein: CASSQGLATETQYF
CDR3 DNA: TGTGCCAGCAGCCAAGGACTAGCTACCGAGACCCAGTACTTC

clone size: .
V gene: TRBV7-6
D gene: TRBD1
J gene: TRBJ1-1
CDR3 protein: CASSGPQGGVRNTEAFF
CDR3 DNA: TGTGCCAGCAGCGGGCCCCAGGGGGGCGTCAGGAACACTGAAGCTTTCTTT

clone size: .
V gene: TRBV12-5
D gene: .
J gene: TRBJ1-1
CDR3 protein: CASGLAVMNTEAFF
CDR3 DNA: TGTGCTAGTGGTTTGGCGGTCATGAACACTGAAGCTTTCTTT

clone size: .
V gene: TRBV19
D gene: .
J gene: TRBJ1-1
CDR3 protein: CASSQQGEAFF
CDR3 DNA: TGTGCCAGTAGTCAACAGGGCGAAGCTTTCTTT

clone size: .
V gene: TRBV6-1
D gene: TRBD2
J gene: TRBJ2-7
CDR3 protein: CASSDRGGSYEQYF
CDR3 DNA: TGTGCCAGCAGTGATCGGGGAGGGTCCTACGAGCAGTACTTC

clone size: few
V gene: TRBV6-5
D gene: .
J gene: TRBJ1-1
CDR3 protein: CASTLPRVGEAFF
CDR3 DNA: TGTGCCAGCACCCTACCCAGGGTTGGTGAAGCTTTCTTT

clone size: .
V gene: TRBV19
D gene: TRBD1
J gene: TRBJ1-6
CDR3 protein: CASSIDRVGSPLHF
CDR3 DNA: TGTGCCAGTAGTATCGACAGGGTGGGTTCACCCCTCCACTTT

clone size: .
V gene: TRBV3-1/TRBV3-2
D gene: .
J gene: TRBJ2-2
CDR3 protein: CASSPPRVTGELFF
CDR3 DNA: TGTGCCAGCAGCCCGCCTCGGGTCACCGGGGAGCTGTTTTTT

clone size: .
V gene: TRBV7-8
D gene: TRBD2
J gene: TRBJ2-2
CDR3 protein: CASSSGSGAPSGELFF
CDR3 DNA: TGTGCCAGCAGCTCCGGGAGCGGGGCCCCAAGCGGGGAGCTGTTTTTT

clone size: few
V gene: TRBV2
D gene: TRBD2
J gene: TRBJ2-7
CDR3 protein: CASRATSGDQYF
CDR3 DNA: TGTGCCAGCAGGGCTACTAGCGGGGACCAGTACTTC

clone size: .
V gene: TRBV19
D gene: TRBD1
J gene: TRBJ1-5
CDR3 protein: CASSILTLPGQGAKGNQPQHF
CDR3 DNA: TGTGCCAGTAGTATCCTCACTCTTCCGGGACAGGGGGCTAAGGGCAATCAGCCCCAGCATTTT

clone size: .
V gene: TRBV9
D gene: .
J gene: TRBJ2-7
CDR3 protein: CASSKRLDSPSEQYF
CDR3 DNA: TGTGCCAGCAGCAAGCGTCTGGACAGTCCTTCCGAGCAGTACTTC

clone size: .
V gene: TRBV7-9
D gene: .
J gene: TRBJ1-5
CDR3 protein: CASSFSGSNQPQHF
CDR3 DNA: TGTGCCAGCAGCTTTTCAGGGAGCAATCAGCCCCAGCATTTT

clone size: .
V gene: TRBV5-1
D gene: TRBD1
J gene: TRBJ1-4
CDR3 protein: CASSSGDRGRGEKLFF
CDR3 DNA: TGCGCCAGCAGCTCGGGGGACAGGGGGCGAGGTGAAAAACTGTTTTTT

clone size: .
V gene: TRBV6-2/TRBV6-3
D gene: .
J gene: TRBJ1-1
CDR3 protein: CASSRLSGGALGTEAFF
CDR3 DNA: TGTGCCAGCAGCCGTCTTTCGGGGGGGGCGCTTGGCACTGAAGCTTTCTTT

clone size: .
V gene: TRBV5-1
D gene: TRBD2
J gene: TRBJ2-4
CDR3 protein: CASSLVAGGPNIQYF
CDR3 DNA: TGCGCCAGCAGCTTGGTAGCGGGGGGGCCGAACATTCAGTACTTC

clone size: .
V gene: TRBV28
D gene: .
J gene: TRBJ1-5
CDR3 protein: CASSKVLPGGGQPQHF
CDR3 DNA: TGTGCCAGCAGCAAAGTTCTCCCGGGAGGCGGTCAGCCCCAGCATTTT

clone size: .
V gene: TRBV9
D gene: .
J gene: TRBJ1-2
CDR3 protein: CASSVGGDDYGYTF
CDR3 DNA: TGTGCCAGCAGCGTAGGGGGCGACGACTATGGCTACACCTTC

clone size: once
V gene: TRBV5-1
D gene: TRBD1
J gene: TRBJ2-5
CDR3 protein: CASRGTGGGPQETQYF
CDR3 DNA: TGCGCCAGCAGGGGGACAGGGGGCGGACCGCAAGAGACCCAGTACTTC

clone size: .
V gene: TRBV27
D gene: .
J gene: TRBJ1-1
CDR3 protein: CASSFTGGTEAFF
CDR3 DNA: TGTGCCAGCAGTTTCACGGGGGGCACTGAAGCTTTCTTT